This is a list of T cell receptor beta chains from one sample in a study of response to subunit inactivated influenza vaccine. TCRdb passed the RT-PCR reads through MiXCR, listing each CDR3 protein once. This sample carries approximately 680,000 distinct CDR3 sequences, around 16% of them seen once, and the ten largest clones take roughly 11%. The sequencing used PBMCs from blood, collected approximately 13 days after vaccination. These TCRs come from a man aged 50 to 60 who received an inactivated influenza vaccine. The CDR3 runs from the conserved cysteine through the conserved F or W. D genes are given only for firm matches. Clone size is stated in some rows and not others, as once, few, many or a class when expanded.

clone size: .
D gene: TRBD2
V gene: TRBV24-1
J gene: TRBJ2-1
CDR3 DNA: TGTGCCACCAGTCAATCGGGGGGGACCTACAATGAGCAGTTCTTC
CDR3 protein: CATSQSGGTYNEQFF

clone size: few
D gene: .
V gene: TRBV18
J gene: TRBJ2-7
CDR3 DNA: TGTGCCAGCTCACCACCAGGGATATCCTACGAGCAGTACTTC
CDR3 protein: CASSPPGISYEQYF

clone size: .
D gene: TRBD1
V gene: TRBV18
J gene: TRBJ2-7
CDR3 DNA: TGTGCCAGCCTAGGACAGGGGACGGACGAGCAGTACTTC
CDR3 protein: CASLGQGTDEQYF

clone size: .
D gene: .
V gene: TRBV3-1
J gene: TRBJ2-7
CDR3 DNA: TGTGCCAGCAGCCAAGAGAGCTACGAGCAGTACTTC
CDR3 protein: CASSQESYEQYF

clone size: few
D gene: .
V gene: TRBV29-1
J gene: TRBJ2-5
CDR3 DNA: TGCAGCGTTGCTCAGGGGGAGACCCAGTACTTC
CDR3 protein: CSVAQGETQYF

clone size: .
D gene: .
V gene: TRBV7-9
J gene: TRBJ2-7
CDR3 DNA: TGTGCCAGCAGCCCCTTAGGGCGTACCTACGAGCAGTACTTC
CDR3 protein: CASSPLGRTYEQYF

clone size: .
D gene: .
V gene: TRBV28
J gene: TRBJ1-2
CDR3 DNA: TGTGCCAGCATTTCGGCCGGCTTAAAGTATGGCTACACCTTC
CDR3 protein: CASISAGLKYGYTF

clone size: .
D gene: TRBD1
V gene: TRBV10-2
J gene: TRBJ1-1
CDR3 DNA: TGCGCCAGCAGGGGGACAGATCTCACTGAAGCTTTCTTT
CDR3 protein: CASRGTDLTEAFF

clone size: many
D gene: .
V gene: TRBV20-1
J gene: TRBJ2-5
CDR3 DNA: TGCAGTGCTGCTGAACTAGAGGAGACCCAGTACTTC
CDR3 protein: CSAAELEETQYF

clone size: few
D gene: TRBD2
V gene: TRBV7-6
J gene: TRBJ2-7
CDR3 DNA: TGTGCCAGCAGCCAAACCGGGACTAGAGCCCCCTACGAGCAGTACTTC
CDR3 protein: CASSQTGTRAPYEQYF

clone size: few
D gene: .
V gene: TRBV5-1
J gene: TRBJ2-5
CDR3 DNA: TGCGCCAGCAGCTTGAGTCTAGCAGCCCAAGAGACCCAGTACTTC
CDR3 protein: CASSLSLAAQETQYF

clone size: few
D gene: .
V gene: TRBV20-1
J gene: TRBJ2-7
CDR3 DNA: TGCAGTGCCCTGGTCCAACCGAGATCCTACGAGCAGTACTTC
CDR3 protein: CSALVQPRSYEQYF

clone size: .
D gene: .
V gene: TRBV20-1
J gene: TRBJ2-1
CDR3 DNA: TGCAGTGCCCCCTTAGGGGCGGGGAAATACAATGAGCAGTTCTTC
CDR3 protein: CSAPLGAGKYNEQFF

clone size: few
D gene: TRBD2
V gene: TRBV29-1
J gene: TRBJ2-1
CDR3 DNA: TGCAGCGTTGCCATGCTAGCGGGAGTACCCTACAATGAGCAGTTCTTC
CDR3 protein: CSVAMLAGVPYNEQFF

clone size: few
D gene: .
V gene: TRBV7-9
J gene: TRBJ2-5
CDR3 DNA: TGTGCCAGCAGCTTTACAGCCCAAGAGACCCAGTACTTC
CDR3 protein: CASSFTAQETQYF

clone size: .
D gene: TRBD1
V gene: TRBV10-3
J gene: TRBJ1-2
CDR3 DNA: TGTGCCATCAGTGATCCCCGGACAGGGCCTAACTATGGCTACACCTTC
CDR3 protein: CAISDPRTGPNYGYTF

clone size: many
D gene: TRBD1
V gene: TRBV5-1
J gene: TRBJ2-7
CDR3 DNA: TGCGCCAGCAGCCGGACAGGGTTCAACGAGCAGTACTTC
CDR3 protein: CASSRTGFNEQYF

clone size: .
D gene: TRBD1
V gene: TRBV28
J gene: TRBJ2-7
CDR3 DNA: TGTGCCAGCAGTCCCCCGGACAGGTTTTACGAGCAGTACTTC
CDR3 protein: CASSPPDRFYEQYF

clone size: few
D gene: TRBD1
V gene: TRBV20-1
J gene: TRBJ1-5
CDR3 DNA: TGCAGTGCCACCGGGACAGGAAATGGGCAGCCCCAGCATTTT
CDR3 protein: CSATGTGNGQPQHF

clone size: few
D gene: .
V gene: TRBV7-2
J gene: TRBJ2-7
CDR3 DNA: TGTGCCAGCAGCTTATATCGAAGGGGGGGGTACGAGCAGTACTTC
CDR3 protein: CASSLYRRGGYEQYF

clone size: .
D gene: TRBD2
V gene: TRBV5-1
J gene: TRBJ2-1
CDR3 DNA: TGCGCCAGCAGCTTGGCCTCGGGGGGGGCTGGGAATGAGCAGTTCTTC
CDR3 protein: CASSLASGGAGNEQFF

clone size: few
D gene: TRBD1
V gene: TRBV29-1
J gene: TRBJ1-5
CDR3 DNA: TGCAGCTCCTGGACAGGAATTAGCAATCAGCCCCAGCATTTT
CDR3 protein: CSSWTGISNQPQHF

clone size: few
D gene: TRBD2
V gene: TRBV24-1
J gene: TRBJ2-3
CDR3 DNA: TGTGCCACCAGTGCTTTGGAAACTAGCGGGGGGGCCTACCGCACAGATACGCAGTATTTT
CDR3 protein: CATSALETSGGAYRTDTQYF

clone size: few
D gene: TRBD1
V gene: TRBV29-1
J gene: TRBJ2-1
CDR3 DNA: TGCAGCGTTGAAGAGAGGAGACAGGGCGGATCCTACAATGAGCAGTTCTTC
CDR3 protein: CSVEERRQGGSYNEQFF

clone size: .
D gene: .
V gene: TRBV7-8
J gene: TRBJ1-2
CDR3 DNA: TGTGCCAGCAGTCCTAATACCGGGACACGATATGGCTACACCTTC
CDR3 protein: CASSPNTGTRYGYTF

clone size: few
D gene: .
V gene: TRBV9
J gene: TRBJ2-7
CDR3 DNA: TGTGCCAGCAGCGTAGAGGAGACAAACTCCTACGAGCAGTACTTC
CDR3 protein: CASSVEETNSYEQYF

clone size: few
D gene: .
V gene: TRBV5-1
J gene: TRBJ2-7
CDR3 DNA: TGCGCCAGCAGAGGTCAGCAATCCTACGAGCAGTACTTC
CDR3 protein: CASRGQQSYEQYF

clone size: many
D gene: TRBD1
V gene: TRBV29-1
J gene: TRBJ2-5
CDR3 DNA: TGCAGCGTTGTCGGTAGGGGGCCAGAGACCCAGTACTTC
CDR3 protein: CSVVGRGPETQYF

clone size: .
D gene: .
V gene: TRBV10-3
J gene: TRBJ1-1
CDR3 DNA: TGTGCCATCAGTGTCGGGGGGCGGGACACTGAAGCTTTCTTT
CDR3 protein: CAISVGGRDTEAFF

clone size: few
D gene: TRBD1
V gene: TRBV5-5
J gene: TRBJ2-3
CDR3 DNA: TGTGCCAGCAGCTTGGCTGGACTACAGGGGGGCATAACAGATACGCAGTATTTT
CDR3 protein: CASSLAGLQGGITDTQYF

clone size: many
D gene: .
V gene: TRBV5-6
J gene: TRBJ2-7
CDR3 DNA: TGTGCCAGCAGCCCCGGGCTAGCCTACGAGCAGTACTTC
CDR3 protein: CASSPGLAYEQYF

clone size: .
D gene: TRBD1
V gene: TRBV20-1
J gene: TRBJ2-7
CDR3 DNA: TGCAGTGCCCATGGGGGACAGGGATCCCACGAGCAGTACTTC
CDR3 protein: CSAHGGQGSHEQYF

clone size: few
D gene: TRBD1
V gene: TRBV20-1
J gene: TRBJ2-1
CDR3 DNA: TGCAGTGCTCCGGGACAGGGGGCATGGAATGAGCAGTTCTTC
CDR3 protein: CSAPGQGAWNEQFF

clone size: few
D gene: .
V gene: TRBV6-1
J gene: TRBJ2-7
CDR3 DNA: TGTGCCAGCAGTCAGACCGCAGTTCCAGCCTACGAGCAGTACTTC
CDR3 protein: CASSQTAVPAYEQYF

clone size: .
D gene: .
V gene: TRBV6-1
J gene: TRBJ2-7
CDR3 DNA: TGTGCCAGCAGTGAATTTACTCCACCTCCCTACGAGCAGTACTTC
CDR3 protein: CASSEFTPPPYEQYF

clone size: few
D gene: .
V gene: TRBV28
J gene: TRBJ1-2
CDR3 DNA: TGTGCCAGCATTGAAAGAAACTATGGCTACACCTTC
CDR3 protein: CASIERNYGYTF

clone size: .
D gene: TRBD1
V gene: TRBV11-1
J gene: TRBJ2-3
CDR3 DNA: TGTGCCAGCAGCCTCCAGGGACAGGACCCCACAGAGACGCAGTATTTT
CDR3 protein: CASSLQGQDPTETQYF

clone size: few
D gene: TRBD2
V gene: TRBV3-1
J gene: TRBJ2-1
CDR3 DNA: TGTGCCAGCAGCCAGCTGAGAACCCGGACTAGCGGGAGCAGCTATGAGCAGTTCTTC
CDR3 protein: CASSQLRTRTSGSSYEQFF

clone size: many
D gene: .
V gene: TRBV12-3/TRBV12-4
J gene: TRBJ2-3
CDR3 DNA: TGTGCCAGCAGTTTAGGCCACGGCACAGATACGCAGTATTTT
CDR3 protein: CASSLGHGTDTQYF

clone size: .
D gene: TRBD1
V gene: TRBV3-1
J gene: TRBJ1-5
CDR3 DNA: TGTGCCAGCAGCCAGAATCCAGGGGGCCATCAGCCCCAGCATTTT
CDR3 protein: CASSQNPGGHQPQHF